This T cell receptor (beta chain) comes out of a study of CD8+CD57+ T cells in acquired aplastic anemia (dated 2018 in TCRdb). Broadly, across the study: DNA extracted from sorted CD4+ and CD8+ cells had a mean of roughly 3.4 ug, with a range of 0.2 to 27.4 ug. CD8+CD57+ expansion was defined as frequency above the mean frequency observed in healthy subjects.

This clonotype was counted ten times or more. What this receptor recognizes is not known. No qualities accompany the bases; no much larger clone lies one base away. Patients chosen for sequencing had shown expansion of CD8+CD57+ cells by flow cytometry. All patients had severe acquired aplastic anemia diagnosed by International Study of Aplastic Anemia and Agranulocytosis and Camitta criteria. No therapy had been received by the patients at the time of blood sampling. The study deep-sequenced TCR repertoires of sorted CD4+ and CD8+ blood T cells from severe aplastic anemia patients and healthy subjects. Patients were enrolled under clinicaltrials.gov protocols 00001620, 01623167, 00001397, 00071045, 00081523 and 00961064 in the USA. Ficoll-Paque density gradient centrifugation was used to isolate peripheral blood mononuclear cells. Before DNA extraction, CD4+ and CD8+ T cells were sorted by FACS or by magnetic beads.

Results the study describes overall, beyond this receptor: Some 27 CD8+ CDR3 sequences were found in both patients and controls but appeared to be highly expressed in patients and within the immunodominant clones of the patients. Between patients and healthy controls, no significant difference in CD8+ Simpson's diversity was found (P=0.060).

Reading the germline V gene (reference sequence) gives CDR1 DFQATT and CDR2 SNEGSKA. The germline ends are 17 bases apart after V is trimmed by 5 bases and J by 7 bases. The CDR3 numbers 13 residues from cysteine through phenylalanine. Only CDR3 DNA is held: 39 bases, read in frame from base 1. Genomic DNA served as template for TCR beta VDJ combination and CDR3 sequence profiling. An Illumina HiSeq 2000 was the platform used for TCR repertoire sequencing. In the authors' own workflow: TRBV/TRBJ rearrangement plots, CDR3 size and DJ length profiles, and Simpson's diversity index were used to evaluate the repertoires. The immunodominant clone was defined as the most abundant DNA sequence in deep sequencing data. CDR3 amino acid sequences were screened for sharing across subjects and were compared with published repertoires and the VDJdb database. TCRdb passed the public sequencing reads through fastp at Q25 and MiXCR, retaining productive beta sequences. Rows are unified per CDR3 protein, each entry keeping the most common DNA and genes. It is TCRdb's table, rather than the study itself, that gives the V and J calls and clone size. The sample yields about 150,000 distinct CDR3 sequences; about 54% were counted once. 10% to 15% of the sample goes to the ten largest clones.

Sequenced material: sorted CD4+, CD8+, or CD8+CD57+ T cells (not recorded which) from PBMCs. The clonotype originates from a human donor with aplastic anemia. The sequence joins TRBV20-1 to TRBJ1-2; a weak D assignment points to TRBD1 (5 bases agree). The CDR3 here reads CSALKGQMSGYTF. The sequence in DNA is TGCAGTGCTCTGAAGGGGCAAATGAGTGGCTACACCTTC.